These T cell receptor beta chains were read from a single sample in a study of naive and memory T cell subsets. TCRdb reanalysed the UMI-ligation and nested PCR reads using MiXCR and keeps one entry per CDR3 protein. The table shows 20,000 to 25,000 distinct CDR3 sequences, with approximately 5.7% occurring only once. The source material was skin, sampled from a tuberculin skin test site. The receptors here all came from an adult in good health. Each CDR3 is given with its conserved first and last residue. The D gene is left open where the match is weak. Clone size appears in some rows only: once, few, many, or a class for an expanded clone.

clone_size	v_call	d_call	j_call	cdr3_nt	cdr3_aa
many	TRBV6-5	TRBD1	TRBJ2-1	TGTGCCAGCAGTCACGGACAGGGTCAGTTCTTC	CASSHGQGQFF
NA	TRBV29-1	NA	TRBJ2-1	TGCAGCGCTGGGCCCCGGACGTCAGGACCCAGCAATGAGCAGTTCTTC	CSAGPRTSGPSNEQFF
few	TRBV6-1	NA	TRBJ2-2	TGTGCCAGCACCGGAACAGGGACGAACACCGGGGAGCTGTTTTTT	CASTGTGTNTGELFF
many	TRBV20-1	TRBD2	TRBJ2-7	TGCAGCGCGATACGGACCGGGACTAGCGGGAGTCCTGCCTACGAGCAGTACTTC	CSAIRTGTSGSPAYEQYF
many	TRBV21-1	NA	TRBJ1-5	TGTGCCAGCAGCTCCCAGGCGGGGGACAATCAGCCCCAGCATTTT	CASSSQAGDNQPQHF
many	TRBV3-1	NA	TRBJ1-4	TGTGCCAGCAGCCAAGTGCGGGTTAATGAAAAACTGTTTTTT	CASSQVRVNEKLFF
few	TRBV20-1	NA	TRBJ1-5	TGCAGTGTGAACAGGGTTCAGGATCAGCCCCAGCATTTT	CSVNRVQDQPQHF
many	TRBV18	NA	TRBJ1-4	TGTGCCAGCTCACCCTTGGGGGCGGGCGAAAAACTGTTTTTT	CASSPLGAGEKLFF
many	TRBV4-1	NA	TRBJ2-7	TGCGCCAGCAGCCAAGATAGGGGTCTATCGGATGAGCAGTACTTC	CASSQDRGLSDEQYF
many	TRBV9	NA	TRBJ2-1	TGTGCCAGCAGCGTGGCGGCGGGTTCCTACAATGAGCAGTTCTTC	CASSVAAGSYNEQFF
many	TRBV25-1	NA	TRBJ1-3	TGTGCCAGCAGTGAATATCGGCAGAGGAGCACCATATATTTT	CASSEYRQRSTIYF
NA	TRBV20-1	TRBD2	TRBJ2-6	TGCAGTGCTAGTGTCAGGGAGGGCTCTGGGGCCAACGTCCTGACTTTC	CSASVREGSGANVLTF
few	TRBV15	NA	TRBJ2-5	TGTGCCACCAGCAGGAACAAAGAGACCCAGTACTTC	CATSRNKETQYF
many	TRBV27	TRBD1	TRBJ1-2	TGTGCCAGCAGTTTTATCGGAGGACAGGGGGCGAACTATGGCTACACCTTC	CASSFIGGQGANYGYTF
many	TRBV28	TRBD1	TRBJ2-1	TGTGCCAGCAACCTCTATGGGACAGTCTCCTACAATGAGCAGTTCTTC	CASNLYGTVSYNEQFF
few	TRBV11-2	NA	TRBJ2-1	TGTGCCAGCAGCTTACATACGGTCGGTGTGAACAATGAGCAGTTCTTC	CASSLHTVGVNNEQFF
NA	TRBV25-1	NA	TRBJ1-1	TGTGCCAGCAGTGGATTGGGGGGTTCGACTGAAGCTTTCTTT	CASSGLGGSTEAFF
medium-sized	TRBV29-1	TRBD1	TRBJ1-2	TGCAGCGTTGAAGATTTTCAAGGACAGGCGAATGGCTACACCTTC	CSVEDFQGQANGYTF
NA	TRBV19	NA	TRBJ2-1	TGTGCCAGTAGTCCCCTCGGGGCGGGCGCAGTCGGCAATGAGCAGTTCTTC	CASSPLGAGAVGNEQFF
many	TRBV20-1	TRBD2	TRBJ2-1	TGCAGTGCTAGAAGGGGGACTAGCGACCACAATGAGCAGTTCTTC	CSARRGTSDHNEQFF
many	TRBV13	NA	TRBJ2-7	TGTGCCAGCAGCCCCCCGGGCAGCTACGAGCAGTACTTC	CASSPPGSYEQYF
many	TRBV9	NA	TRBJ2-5	TGTGCCAGCAGCCTGAGGGACTTTCAAGAGACCCAGTACTTC	CASSLRDFQETQYF
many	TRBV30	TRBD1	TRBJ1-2	TGTGCCTGGATGGGACAGCCTAACTATGGCTACACCTTC	CAWMGQPNYGYTF
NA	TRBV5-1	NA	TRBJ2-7	TGCGCCAGCAGGGCCGGTAACGCCTACGAGCAGTACTTC	CASRAGNAYEQYF
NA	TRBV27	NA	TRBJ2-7	TGTGCCAGCAGCCCGGGTCCGGGGCTGGACGAGCAGTACTTC	CASSPGPGLDEQYF
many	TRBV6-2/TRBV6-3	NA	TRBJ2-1	TGTGCCAGCACCCTAAGGCCGCCCCTACACCATGAGCAGTTCTTC	CASTLRPPLHHEQFF
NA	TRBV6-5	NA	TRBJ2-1	TGTGCCAGCAGTTACCGGGGGTCAGGGATGAATGAGCAGTTCTTC	CASSYRGSGMNEQFF
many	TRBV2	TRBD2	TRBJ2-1	TGTGCCAGCAGTGAAGGAAGCGGGAGAGGTGAGCAGTTCTTC	CASSEGSGRGEQFF
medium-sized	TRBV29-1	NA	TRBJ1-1	TGCAGCGTGGTCAGGCAGTTGAACACTGAAGCTTTCTTT	CSVVRQLNTEAFF
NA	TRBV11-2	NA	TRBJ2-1	TGTGCCAGCATCCTAGAGGGTCGGCCGGGCTTTTCCTACAATGAGCAGTTCTTC	CASILEGRPGFSYNEQFF
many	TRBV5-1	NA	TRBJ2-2	TGCGCCAGCAGCTTGCCACGTTTCGGGGAGCTGTTTTTT	CASSLPRFGELFF
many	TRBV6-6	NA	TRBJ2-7	TGTGCCAGTAGTCCAAATGCCTACGAGCAGTACTTC	CASSPNAYEQYF
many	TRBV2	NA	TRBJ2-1	TGTGCCAGCAGTGAAGCGACCATTAACCTGGGCAATGAGCAGTTCTTC	CASSEATINLGNEQFF
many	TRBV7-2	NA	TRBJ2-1	TGTGCCAGCGCTCCTCAACCCTACAATGAGCAGTTCTTC	CASAPQPYNEQFF
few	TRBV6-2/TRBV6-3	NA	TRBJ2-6	TGTGCCAGCAGTTGGGACGGAAGCTCTGGGGCCAACGTCCTGACTTTC	CASSWDGSSGANVLTF
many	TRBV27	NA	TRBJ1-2	TGTGCCAGCACCCTTAATCCTTTTTCTAACTATGGCTACACCTTC	CASTLNPFSNYGYTF
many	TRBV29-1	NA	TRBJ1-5	TGCAGCGCCATCCAGGACGTCTTCGGGCCCCAGCATTTT	CSAIQDVFGPQHF
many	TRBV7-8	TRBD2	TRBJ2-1	TGTGCCAGCAGCCAAGGGACTAGCGGGAGGCGTGATGAGCAGTTCTTC	CASSQGTSGRRDEQFF
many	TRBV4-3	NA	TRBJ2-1	TGCGCCAGCAGGTTGGGGCAGGGCCTCGATGAGCAGTTCTTC	CASRLGQGLDEQFF
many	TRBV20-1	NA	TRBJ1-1	TGCAGTGCCACAGCGCTAGGTTTGAACACTGAAGCTTTCTTT	CSATALGLNTEAFF
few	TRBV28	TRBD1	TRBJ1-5	TGTGCCAGCACCCCAGGGGGGGATCGGCCCCAGCATTTT	CASTPGGDRPQHF
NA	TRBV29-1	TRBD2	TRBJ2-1	TGCAGCGTTGAAGATTATCTAGCGGGAGTGGATGAGCAGTTCTTC	CSVEDYLAGVDEQFF
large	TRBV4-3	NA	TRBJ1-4	TGCGCCAGCAGCCAAGAGGACGGAAAACTGTTTTTT	CASSQEDGKLFF
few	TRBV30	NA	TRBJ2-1	TGTGCCTGGAGTGTACCGAGGGGATGGGACAATGAGCAGTTCTTC	CAWSVPRGWDNEQFF
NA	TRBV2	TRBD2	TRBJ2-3	TGTGCCAGCCGGAGCGGGAGAGTCGGAGATACGCAGTATTTT	CASRSGRVGDTQYF
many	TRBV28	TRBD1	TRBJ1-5	TGTGCCAGCAGTTTTGGACAGGGTTTTCGTCAGCCCCAGCATTTT	CASSFGQGFRQPQHF
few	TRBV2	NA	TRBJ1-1	TGTGCCAGCAAGGAGAACCCAGGGATCACTGAAGCTTTCTTT	CASKENPGITEAFF
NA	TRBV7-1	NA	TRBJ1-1	TGTGCCAGTAGTCGCGCGGCAGGGCGGCCCGGTAACGTAGCTGAAGCTTTCTTT	CASSRAAGRPGNVAEAFF
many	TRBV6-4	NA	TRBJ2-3	TGTGCCAGCAGTGTTTCTAACACAGATACGCAGTATTTT	CASSVSNTDTQYF
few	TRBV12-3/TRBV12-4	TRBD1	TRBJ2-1	TGTGCCAGCAGGGCGACAGGGCGGGATGAGCAGTTCTTC	CASRATGRDEQFF
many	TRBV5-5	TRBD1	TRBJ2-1	TGTGCCAGCAGCCCCGCAGCGACAGGGACTGAGCAGTTCTTC	CASSPAATGTEQFF
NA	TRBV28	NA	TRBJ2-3	TGTGCCAGCAGCCCCGCGGACGGGAGTAACACAGATACGCAGTATTTT	CASSPADGSNTDTQYF
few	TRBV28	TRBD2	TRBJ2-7	TGTGCCAGCAGTTGGGGACTAGCGGGGGGCTACGAGCAGTACTTC	CASSWGLAGGYEQYF
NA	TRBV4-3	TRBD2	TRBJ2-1	TGCGCCAGCAGCCAAGTAGTGGGACTACACAATGAGCAGTTCTTC	CASSQVVGLHNEQFF